This TCR beta chain was recovered during a study of beta chain features in type 1 diabetes. Whole-study results and caveats: Type 1 diabetes patients had TCRB CDR3s that were shorter (moderately but significantly so) in all four CD4+ subsets. Fewer junction insertions and more nucleotide deletions appeared in type 1 diabetes patients.

On this clone itself: Its antigen is as yet unknown.

The sequenced template was cDNA made from the entire isolated RNA. Generated by immunoSEQ multiplex PCR, the TCRdb table keeps only in-frame clones and is missing some. The repertoire holds hundreds of thousands of clones, with approximately 15% as singletons. CD45RO/CCR7/CD25/CD127/CD95/CD27 sorting isolated CD4+ naive, central memory, regulatory and stem cell-like memory cells. The CDR3 totals 18 residues. V lost 0 bases to trimming and J lost 1 base, with 15 bases between them. The germline V gene has CDR1 LGHNA and CDR2 YNFKEQ. The chain has TRBV4-2 and TRBJ2-2; D could derive from TRBD1 or TRBD2 (6 bases each). The source material was central memory CD4+ T cells from blood. This clonotype was obtained from a man aged 25-45 years in good health. CDR3 sequence (DNA): TGTGCCAGCAGCCAAGAAGGGGGGACTCCTATGAACACCGGGGAGCTGTTTTTT. Translation: CASSQEGGTPMNTGELFF.